Listed below are T cell receptor beta chains from one sample, sequenced in a study of technical replicates of blood from several donors. Produced via immunoSEQ multiplex PCR; TCRdb's table is partial and in-frame only. The sample has tens of thousands of clones; about 92% are singletons. The sequencing input was T cells isolated from PBMCs. Source of these receptors: a human donor in good health. Each CDR3 is given with its conserved first and last residue. A D gene is named only where the DNA matches it firmly. Clone size is stated in some rows and not others, as once, few, many or a class when expanded.

D gene	clone size	J gene	V gene	CDR3 protein	CDR3 DNA
.	.	TRBJ1-1	TRBV19	CASSIGQGEAFF	TGTGCCAGTAGTATAGGGCAGGGCGAAGCTTTCTTT
.	.	TRBJ2-1	TRBV20-1	CSASLNEQFF	TGCAGTGCTAGCCTCAATGAGCAGTTCTTC
.	.	TRBJ2-7	TRBV7-9	CASSLDGDYEQYF	TGTGCCAGCAGCTTAGACGGAGACTACGAGCAGTACTTC
.	.	TRBJ2-4	TRBV4-2	CASSQDYTSTNIQYF	TGTGCCAGCAGCCAAGATTATACTAGCACGAACATTCAGTACTTC
.	once	TRBJ1-1	TRBV7-9	CASSLGDGGTEAFF	TGTGCCAGCAGCTTAGGCGATGGAGGGACTGAAGCTTTCTTT
TRBD2	.	TRBJ2-7	TRBV28	CASGGGLGGEQYF	TGTGCCAGCGGGGGGGGGTTAGGTGGCGAGCAGTACTTC
.	.	TRBJ1-2	TRBV7-9	CASSSDRYYGYTF	TGTGCCAGCAGCTCAGACAGATACTATGGCTACACCTTC
TRBD2	.	TRBJ2-3	TRBV19	CASSFTSGRTDTQYF	TGTGCCAGTAGTTTTACTAGCGGGAGAACAGATACGCAGTATTTT
TRBD1	.	TRBJ2-7	TRBV11-3	CASSLVGQGYEQYF	TGTGCCAGCAGCTTAGTCGGACAGGGGTACGAGCAGTACTTC
.	.	TRBJ2-7	TRBV4-3	CASSPQGLGYEQYF	TGCGCCAGCAGCCCCCAGGGTTTGGGCTACGAGCAGTACTTC
.	few	TRBJ1-5	TRBV15	CATSSWGLNQPQHF	TGTGCCACCAGCAGTTGGGGGCTCAATCAGCCCCAGCATTTT
TRBD1	.	TRBJ1-5	TRBV5-6	CASSIMGQGANQPQHF	TGTGCCAGCAGCATAATGGGACAGGGGGCAAATCAGCCCCAGCATTTT
TRBD2	.	TRBJ2-5	TRBV7-2	CASSSGLAGGHTQETQYF	TGTGCCAGCAGTTCGGGACTAGCGGGAGGGCATACCCAAGAGACCCAGTACTTC
.	.	TRBJ2-7	TRBV30	CAWTRGLTYEQYF	TGTGCCTGGACGAGAGGGCTTACCTACGAGCAGTACTTC
TRBD1	.	TRBJ1-1	TRBV9	CASSGQGRGGTEAFF	TGTGCCAGCAGCGGACAGGGAAGGGGCGGCACTGAAGCTTTCTTT
TRBD1	.	TRBJ1-1	TRBV19	CASIPSDRVNTEAFF	TGTGCCAGTATTCCTTCGGACAGGGTGAACACTGAAGCTTTCTTT
TRBD1	.	TRBJ2-5	TRBV5-4	CASSLEQGEETQYF	TGTGCCAGCAGCTTGGAGCAGGGGGAAGAGACCCAGTACTTC
TRBD2	.	TRBJ2-1	TRBV29-1	CSGGRANEQFF	TGCAGCGGGGGGAGGGCGAATGAGCAGTTCTTC
.	.	TRBJ2-2	TRBV5-1	CASRSGGTLNTGELFF	TGCGCCAGCAGGTCAGGTGGGACTCTGAACACCGGGGAGCTGTTTTTT
TRBD2	.	TRBJ2-7	TRBV5-1	CASSLAEGTSLYEQYF	TGCGCCAGCAGCTTGGCCGAGGGGACTAGCTTATACGAGCAGTACTTC
TRBD1	few	TRBJ2-7	TRBV5-1	CASTGQGYEQYF	TGCGCCAGCACGGGACAGGGATACGAGCAGTACTTC
TRBD2	.	TRBJ2-3	TRBV4-1	CASSRSGIGGGTDTQYF	TGCGCCAGCAGCCGAAGCGGGATAGGAGGGGGCACAGATACGCAGTATTTT
.	.	TRBJ1-5	TRBV28	CASSLIGPQHF	TGTGCCAGCAGTTTAATCGGGCCCCAGCATTTT
TRBD1	few	TRBJ1-2	TRBV28	CASSLGQGNYGYTF	TGTGCCAGCAGTTTAGGACAGGGGAACTATGGCTACACCTTC
.	once	TRBJ1-1	TRBV5-8	CASSLIWEVNTEAFF	TGTGCCAGCAGCTTGATTTGGGAGGTGAACACTGAAGCTTTCTTT
.	once	TRBJ1-1	TRBV28	CASSLPPVPLNTEAFF	TGTGCCAGCAGTTTACCCCCGGTCCCTTTGAACACTGAAGCTTTCTTT
TRBD1	few	TRBJ2-7	TRBV6-5	CASSRQGENEQYF	TGTGCCAGCAGTCGACAGGGGGAAAACGAGCAGTACTTC
TRBD1	.	TRBJ2-1	TRBV30	CAYGQGADEQFF	TGTGCCTACGGACAGGGGGCAGATGAGCAGTTCTTC
TRBD2	.	TRBJ2-1	TRBV4-1	CASSRDGGTYNEQFF	TGCGCCAGCAGCCGCGACGGGGGGACCTACAATGAGCAGTTCTTC
TRBD2	.	TRBJ2-7	TRBV5-4	CASSFRLAGTYEQYF	TGTGCCAGCAGCTTTCGTTTAGCGGGTACCTACGAGCAGTACTTC
TRBD1	.	TRBJ2-7	TRBV28	CAGRGDRELGEQYF	TGTGCCGGCCGAGGGGACAGGGAGTTGGGCGAGCAGTACTTC
.	.	TRBJ1-2	TRBV9	CASSVEDLSYGYTF	TGTGCCAGCAGCGTAGAGGACTTGAGCTATGGCTACACCTTC
.	once	TRBJ1-2	TRBV5-5	CASSLVATAIPPNYGYTF	TGTGCCAGCAGCTTGGTAGCGACCGCAATCCCCCCTAACTATGGCTACACCTTC
TRBD1	.	TRBJ1-5	TRBV28	CASFNSGTGYNQPQHF	TGTGCCAGCTTCAACTCCGGGACAGGTTACAATCAGCCCCAGCATTTT
.	.	TRBJ1-1	TRBV11-1	CASSLYGTAEAFF	TGTGCCAGCAGCTTATACGGTACGGCTGAAGCTTTCTTT
TRBD2	.	TRBJ2-3	TRBV5-1	CASSAGYGTDTQYF	TGCGCCAGCTCAGCGGGGTACGGCACAGATACGCAGTATTTT
TRBD1	.	TRBJ1-2	TRBV28	CASSARTGSGYTF	TGTGCCAGCAGTGCCCGGACAGGGAGCGGCTACACCTTC
TRBD2	.	TRBJ2-5	TRBV5-8	CASSPTSGSEETQYF	TGTGCCAGCAGCCCGACTAGCGGGAGTGAGGAGACCCAGTACTTC
.	.	TRBJ2-7	TRBV7-3	CASSPSGVIYEQYF	TGTGCCAGCAGTCCCTCGGGAGTGATATACGAGCAGTACTTC